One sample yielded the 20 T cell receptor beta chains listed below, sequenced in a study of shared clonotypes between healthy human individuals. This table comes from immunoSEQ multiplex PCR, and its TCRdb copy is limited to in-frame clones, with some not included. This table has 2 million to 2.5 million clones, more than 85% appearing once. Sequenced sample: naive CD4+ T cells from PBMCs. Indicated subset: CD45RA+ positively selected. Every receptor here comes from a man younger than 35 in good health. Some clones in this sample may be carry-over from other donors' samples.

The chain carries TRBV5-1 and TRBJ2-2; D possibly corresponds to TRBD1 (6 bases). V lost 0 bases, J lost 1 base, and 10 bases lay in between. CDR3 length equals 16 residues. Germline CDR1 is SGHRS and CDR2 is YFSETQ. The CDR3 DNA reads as TGCGCCAGCAGCTTGGCGGTACAGGGGAACACCGGGGAGCTGTTTTTT. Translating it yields CASSLAVQGNTGELFF.

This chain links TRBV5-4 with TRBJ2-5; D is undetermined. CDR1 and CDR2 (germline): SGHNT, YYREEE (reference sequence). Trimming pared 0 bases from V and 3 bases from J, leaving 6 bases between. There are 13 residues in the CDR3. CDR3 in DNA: TGTGCCAGCAGCTTGGCAGCGAAAGAGACCCAGTACTTC. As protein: CASSLAAKETQYF. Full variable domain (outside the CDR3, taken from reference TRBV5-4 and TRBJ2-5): ETGVTQSPTHLIKTRGQQVTLRCSSQSGHNTVSWYQQALGQGPQFIFQYYREEENGRGNFPPRFSGLQFPNYSSELNVNALELDDSALYLCASSLAAKETQYFGPGTRLLVL.

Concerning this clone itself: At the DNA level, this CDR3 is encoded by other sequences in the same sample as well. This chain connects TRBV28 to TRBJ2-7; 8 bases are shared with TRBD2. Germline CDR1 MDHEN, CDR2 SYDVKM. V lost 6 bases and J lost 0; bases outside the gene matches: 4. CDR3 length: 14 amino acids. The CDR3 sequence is CASSPAGGSYEQYF. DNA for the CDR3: TGTGCCAGCAGCCCTGCGGGGGGCTCCTACGAGCAGTACTTC.

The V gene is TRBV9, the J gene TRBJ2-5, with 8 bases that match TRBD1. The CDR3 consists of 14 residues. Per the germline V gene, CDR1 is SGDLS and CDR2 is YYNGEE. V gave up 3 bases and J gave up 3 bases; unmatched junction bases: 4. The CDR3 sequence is CASSEMTGEETQYF. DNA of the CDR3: TGTGCCAGCAGCGAAATGACAGGGGAAGAGACCCAGTACTTC.

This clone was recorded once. The CDR3 loop reads CASSGLRVREQFF. Here the CDR3 DNA reads TGTGCCAGTAGTGGCCTCAGGGTTAGAGAGCAGTTCTTC. The rearrangement joins TRBV19 to TRBJ2-1; TRBD1 is a possible D gene (5 bases). V lost 5 bases and J 10 bases, leaving 15 bases between the germline ends. The germline gives CDR1 LNHDA, CDR2 SQIVND (reference sequence). The CDR3 has 13 residues.

The CDR3: CASSRGLAGGRGSSYNEQFF. The CDR3 region has the DNA TGTGCCAGCAGCAGGGGGCTAGCGGGAGGCAGGGGTAGCTCCTACAATGAGCAGTTCTTC. V and J are TRBV7-3 and TRBJ2-1; 11 nucleotides align to TRBD2. Per germline, CDR1 SGHTA and CDR2 FQGTGA. This CDR3 is 20 amino acids long. The trim removed 5 bases at V and 0 bases at J, leaving 15 bases unmatched.

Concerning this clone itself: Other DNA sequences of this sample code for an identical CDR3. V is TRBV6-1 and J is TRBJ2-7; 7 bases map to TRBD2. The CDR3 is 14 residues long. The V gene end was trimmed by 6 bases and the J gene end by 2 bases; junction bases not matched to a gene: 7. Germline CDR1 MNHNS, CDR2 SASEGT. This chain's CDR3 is CASRRDRGAYEQYF. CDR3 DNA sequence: TGTGCCAGCAGGCGGGACCGGGGGGCCTACGAGCAGTACTTC.

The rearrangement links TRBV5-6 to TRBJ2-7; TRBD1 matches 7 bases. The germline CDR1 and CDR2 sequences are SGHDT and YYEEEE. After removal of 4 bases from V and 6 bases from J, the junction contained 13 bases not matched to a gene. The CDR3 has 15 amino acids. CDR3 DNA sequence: TGTGCCAGCAGCCCTGGGACAGTAAAAGGTGGCGAGCAGTACTTC. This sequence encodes CASSPGTVKGGEQYF. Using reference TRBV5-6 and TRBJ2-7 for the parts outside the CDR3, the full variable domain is DAGVTQSPTHLIKTRGQQVTLRCSPKSGHDTVSWYQQALGQGPQFIFQYYEEEERQRGNFPDRFSGHQFPNYSSELNVNALLLGDSALYLCASSPGTVKGGEQYFGPGTRLTVT.

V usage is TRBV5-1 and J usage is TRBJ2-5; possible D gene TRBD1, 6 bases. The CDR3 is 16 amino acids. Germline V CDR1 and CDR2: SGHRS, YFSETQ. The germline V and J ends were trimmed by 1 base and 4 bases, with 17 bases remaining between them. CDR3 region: CASSLQLGQTGETQYF. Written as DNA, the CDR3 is TGCGCCAGCAGCTTGCAGTTGGGACAAACAGGAGAGACCCAGTACTTC.

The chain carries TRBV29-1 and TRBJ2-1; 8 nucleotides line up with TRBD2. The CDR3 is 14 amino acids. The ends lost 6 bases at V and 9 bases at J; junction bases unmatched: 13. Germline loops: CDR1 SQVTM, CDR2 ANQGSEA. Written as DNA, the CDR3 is TGCAGCGTCCCCTCCAGCGGGAGAATAACTGAGCAGTTCTTC. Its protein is CSVPSSGRITEQFF.

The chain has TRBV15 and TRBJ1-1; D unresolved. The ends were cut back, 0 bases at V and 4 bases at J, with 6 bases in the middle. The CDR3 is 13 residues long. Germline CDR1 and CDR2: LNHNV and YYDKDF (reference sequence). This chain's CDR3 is CATSRDPFTEAFF. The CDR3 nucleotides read TGTGCCACCAGCAGAGATCCGTTCACTGAAGCTTTCTTT.

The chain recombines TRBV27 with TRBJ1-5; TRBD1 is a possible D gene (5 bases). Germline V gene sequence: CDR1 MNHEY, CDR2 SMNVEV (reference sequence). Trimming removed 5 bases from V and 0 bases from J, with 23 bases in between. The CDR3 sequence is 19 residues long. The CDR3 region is CASSPSHFDSPYSNQPQHF. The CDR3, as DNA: TGTGCCAGCAGTCCCTCACACTTCGACAGTCCTTATAGCAATCAGCCCCAGCATTTT.

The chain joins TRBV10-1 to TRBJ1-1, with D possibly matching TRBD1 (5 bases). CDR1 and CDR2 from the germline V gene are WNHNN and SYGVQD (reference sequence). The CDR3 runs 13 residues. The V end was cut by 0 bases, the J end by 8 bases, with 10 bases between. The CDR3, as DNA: TGCGCCAGCAGTGAGTCTGGGGGTGGCGAAGCTTTCTTT. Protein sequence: CASSESGGGEAFF.

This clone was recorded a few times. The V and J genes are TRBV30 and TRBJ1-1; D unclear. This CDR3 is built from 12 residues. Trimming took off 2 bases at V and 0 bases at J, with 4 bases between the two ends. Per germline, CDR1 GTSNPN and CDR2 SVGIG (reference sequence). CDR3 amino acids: CAWSWVNTEAFF. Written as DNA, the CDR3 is TGTGCCTGGAGTTGGGTGAACACTGAAGCTTTCTTT.

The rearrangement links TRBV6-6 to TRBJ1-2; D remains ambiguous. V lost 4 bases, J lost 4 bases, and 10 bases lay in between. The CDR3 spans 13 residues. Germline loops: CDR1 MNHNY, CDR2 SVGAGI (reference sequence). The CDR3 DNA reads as TGTGCCAGCAGTTCGACACGTCCCTATGGCTACACCTTC. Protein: CASSSTRPYGYTF.

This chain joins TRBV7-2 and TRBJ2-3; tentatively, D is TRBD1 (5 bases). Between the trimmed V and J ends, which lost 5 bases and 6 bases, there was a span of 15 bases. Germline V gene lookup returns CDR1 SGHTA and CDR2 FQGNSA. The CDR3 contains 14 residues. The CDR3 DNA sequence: TGTGCCAGCAGCCCGCAGTCTAGGGGCGATACGCAGTATTTT. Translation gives CASSPQSRGDTQYF.

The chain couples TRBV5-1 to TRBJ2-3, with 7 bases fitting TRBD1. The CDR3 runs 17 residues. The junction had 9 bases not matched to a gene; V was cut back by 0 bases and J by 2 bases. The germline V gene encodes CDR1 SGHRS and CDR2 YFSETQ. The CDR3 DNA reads TGCGCCAGCAGCTTGGAGAGGGCAGGGGGAACCACAGATACGCAGTATTTT. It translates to CASSLERAGGTTDTQYF.

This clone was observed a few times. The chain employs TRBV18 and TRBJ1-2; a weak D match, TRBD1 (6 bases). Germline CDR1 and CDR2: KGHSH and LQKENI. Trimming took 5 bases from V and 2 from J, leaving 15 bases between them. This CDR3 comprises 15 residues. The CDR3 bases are TGTGCCAGCTCAGCCTCCGGGACACAGAACTATGGCTACACCTTC. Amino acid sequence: CASSASGTQNYGYTF.

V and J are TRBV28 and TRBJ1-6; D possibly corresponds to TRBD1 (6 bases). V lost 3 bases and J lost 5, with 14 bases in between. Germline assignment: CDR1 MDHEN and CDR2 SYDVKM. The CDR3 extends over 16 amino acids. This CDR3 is CASSFFRTANNSPLHF. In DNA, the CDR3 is TGTGCCAGCAGTTTTTTCCGGACAGCGAATAATTCACCCCTCCACTTT.

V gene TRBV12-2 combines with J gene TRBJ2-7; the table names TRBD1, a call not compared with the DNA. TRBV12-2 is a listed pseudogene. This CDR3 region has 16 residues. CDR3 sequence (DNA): TGTGCAAGTCGCTTAGTCCTGATGTTGGGGCGCTACGAGCAGTACTTC. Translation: CASRLVLMLGRYEQYF.